This TCR beta chain was sequenced in a study of shared clonotypes between healthy human individuals. Each subset's genomic DNA was shared equally among a number of immunoSEQ plates. The input for sorted-subset replicate PCRs was around 210 ng DNA, tens of thousands of T cell genomes. Only in-frame clones appear in the TCRdb table, and some are missing; sequencing was by immunoSEQ multiplex PCR. The sample has around 2.5 million clones, roughly 93% seen once. The CDR3 totals 16 residues. V was trimmed by 0 bases and J by 7 bases, leaving 16 bases between them. In germline, CDR1 is SGHTA, CDR2 FQGNSA. This clone was detected once.

The chain links TRBV7-2 to TRBJ1-3; D unclear. The material sequenced was naive CD4+ T cells from PBMCs. Specified subset: CD45RA+ positively selected. This sequence was found in a man between 18 and 29 years old in good health. Some clones in this sample may be carry-over from other donors' samples. The CDR3 spells CASSLASWTVGNTIYF. The CDR3 DNA reads as TGTGCCAGCAGCTTAGCCTCTTGGACTGTCGGCAACACCATATATTTT.